The rows below give T cell receptor beta chains drawn from one sample of a study of identifying expanded T cells in peripheral blood. Sequenced by immunoSEQ multiplex PCR; TCRdb stores in-frame clones only, minus some. The repertoire holds about 100,000 clones, over 75% seen once, with 5.5% in the top ten. Sequencing was performed on blood. The receptors were gathered from a person aged 18 to 70 in good health. CDR3s leave out the opening cysteine and the closing phenylalanine or tryptophan. Fields, in order: V gene, CDR3 protein.

v_call: TRBV28
cdr3_aa: ASSLGDNYNSPLH

v_call: TRBV19
cdr3_aa: ASSGGRRRKENTEAF

v_call: TRBV6-5
cdr3_aa: ASSYGQGAGTEAF

v_call: TRBV7-2
cdr3_aa: ASSLDPVSYEQY

v_call: TRBV30
cdr3_aa: AWSPLGAALGNTIY

v_call: TRBV5-1
cdr3_aa: ASSSQGPRTGELF

v_call: TRBV30
cdr3_aa: AWSASDREGYT

v_call: TRBV6-5
cdr3_aa: ASSSSGRYNEQF

v_call: TRBV29-1
cdr3_aa: SVWVSSTDTQY

v_call: TRBV7-9
cdr3_aa: ASQGAGDAF

v_call: TRBV11-3
cdr3_aa: ASSSGTSGTYEQY

v_call: TRBV7-2
cdr3_aa: ASSLEGLRGSYNEQF

v_call: TRBV2
cdr3_aa: ASSRGRYNSPLH

v_call: TRBV4-3
cdr3_aa: ASSRGTSVNYNEQF

v_call: TRBV27
cdr3_aa: ASSPHTGELF